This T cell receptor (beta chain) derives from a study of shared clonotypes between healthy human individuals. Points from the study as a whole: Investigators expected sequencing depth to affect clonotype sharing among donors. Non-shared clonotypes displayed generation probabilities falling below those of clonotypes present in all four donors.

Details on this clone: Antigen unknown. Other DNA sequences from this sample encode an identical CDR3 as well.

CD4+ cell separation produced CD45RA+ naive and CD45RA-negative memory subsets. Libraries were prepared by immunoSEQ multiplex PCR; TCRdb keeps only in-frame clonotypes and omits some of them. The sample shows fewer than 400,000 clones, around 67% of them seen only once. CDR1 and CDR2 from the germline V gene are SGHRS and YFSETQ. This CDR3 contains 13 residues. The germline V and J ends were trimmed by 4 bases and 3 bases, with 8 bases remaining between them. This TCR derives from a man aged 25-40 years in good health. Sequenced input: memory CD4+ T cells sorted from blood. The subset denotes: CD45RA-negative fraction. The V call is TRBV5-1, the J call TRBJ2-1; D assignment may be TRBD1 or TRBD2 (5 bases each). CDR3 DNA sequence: TGCGCCAGCAGCCCTGGGGGCTACAATGAGCAGTTCTTC. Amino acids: CASSPGGYNEQFF.